This T cell receptor (beta chain) was recovered during a study of blood T cell repertoires in COVID-19. Study in general: COVID-19 samples collected from the United States, Italy and Spain covered acute and convalescent phases. Sample material is recorded as cDNA or gDNA derived from T cells, B-cell-depleted T cells, or PBMCs.

As processed by the authors: Estimation of nucleated cell counts was performed using reference gene primer amplification. Clones were read by immunoSEQ multiplex PCR, and TCRdb kept only the in-frame ones, dropping some. V, J and clone size derive from that table, while D and trimming were established from the DNA sequence. There are approximately 280,000 clones in the sample; 80% to 95% occur only once, and roughly 7% lies in the top ten. Germline V gives CDR1 MNHNY, CDR2 SVGAGI (reference sequence). The V gene end was trimmed by 8 bases and the J gene end by 0 bases; junction bases not matched to a gene: 1. The CDR3 sequence is 12 residues long.

The TCR was taken from a woman aged 25 to 39 with COVID-19, enrolled during active disease. The chain combines TRBV6-6 with TRBJ2-7; 7 bases map to TRBD1. Sequenced: peripheral blood. CDR3 amino acids: CASGTDSYEQYF. The CDR3, as DNA: TGTGCCAGCGGGACAGACTCCTACGAGCAGTACTTC.